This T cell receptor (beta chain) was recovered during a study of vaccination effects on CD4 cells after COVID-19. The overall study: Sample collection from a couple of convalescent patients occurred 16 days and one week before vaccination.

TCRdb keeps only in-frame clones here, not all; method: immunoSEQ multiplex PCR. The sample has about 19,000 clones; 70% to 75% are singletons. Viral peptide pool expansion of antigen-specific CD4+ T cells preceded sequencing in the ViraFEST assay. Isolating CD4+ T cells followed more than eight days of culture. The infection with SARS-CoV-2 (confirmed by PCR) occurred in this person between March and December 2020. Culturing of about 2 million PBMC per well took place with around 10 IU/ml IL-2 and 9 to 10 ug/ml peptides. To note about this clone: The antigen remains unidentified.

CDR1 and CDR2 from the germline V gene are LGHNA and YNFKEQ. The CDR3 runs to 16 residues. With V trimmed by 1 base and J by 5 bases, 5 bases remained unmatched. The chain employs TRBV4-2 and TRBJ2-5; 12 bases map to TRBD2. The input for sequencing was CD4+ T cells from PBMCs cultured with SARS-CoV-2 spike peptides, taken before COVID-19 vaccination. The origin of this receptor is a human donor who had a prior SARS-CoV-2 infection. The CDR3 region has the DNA TGTGCCAGCAGCCAAGCTAGCGGGGGGGCCGGGGAGACCCAGTACTTC. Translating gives CASSQASGGAGETQYF.